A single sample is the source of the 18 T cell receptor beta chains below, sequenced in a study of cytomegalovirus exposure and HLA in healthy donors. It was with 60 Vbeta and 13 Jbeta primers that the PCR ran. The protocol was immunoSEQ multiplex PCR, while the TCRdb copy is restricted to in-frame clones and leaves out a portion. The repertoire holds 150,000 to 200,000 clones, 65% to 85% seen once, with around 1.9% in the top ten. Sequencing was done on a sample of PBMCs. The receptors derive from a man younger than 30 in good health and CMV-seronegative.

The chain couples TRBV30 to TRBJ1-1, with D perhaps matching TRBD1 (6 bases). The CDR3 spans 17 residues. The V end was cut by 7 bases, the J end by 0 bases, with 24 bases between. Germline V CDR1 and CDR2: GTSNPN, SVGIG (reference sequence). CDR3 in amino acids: CAFRTGGWGFMNTEAFF. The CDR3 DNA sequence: TGTGCCTTCCGTACGGGGGGCTGGGGGTTTATGAACACTGAAGCTTTCTTT.

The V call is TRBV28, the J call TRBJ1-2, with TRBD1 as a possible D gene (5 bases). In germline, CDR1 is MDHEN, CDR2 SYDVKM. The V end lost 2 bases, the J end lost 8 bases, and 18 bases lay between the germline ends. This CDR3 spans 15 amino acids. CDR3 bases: TGTGCCAGCAGTTTACTTACCCCCCGGGGGACGGGCTACACCTTC. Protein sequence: CASSLLTPRGTGYTF.

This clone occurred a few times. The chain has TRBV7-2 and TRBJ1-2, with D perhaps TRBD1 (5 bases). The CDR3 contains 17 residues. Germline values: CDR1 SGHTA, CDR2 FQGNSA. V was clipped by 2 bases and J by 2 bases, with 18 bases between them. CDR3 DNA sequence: TGTGCCAGCAGCTTATTACCCTTAGACAGTGGCAACTATGGCTACACCTTC. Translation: CASSLLPLDSGNYGYTF.

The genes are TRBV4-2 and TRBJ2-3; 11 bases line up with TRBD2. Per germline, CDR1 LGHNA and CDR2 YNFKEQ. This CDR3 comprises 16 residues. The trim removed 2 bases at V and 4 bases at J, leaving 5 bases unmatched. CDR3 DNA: TGTGCCAGCAGCCAAACCCCACTAGCGGGAGCAGATACGCAGTATTTT. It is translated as CASSQTPLAGADTQYF.

The CDR3 region is CASTLKGGGYGYTF. As DNA, the CDR3 is TGTGCCAGCACCCTAAAAGGGGGGGGCTATGGCTACACCTTC. This chain uses TRBV2 with TRBJ1-2; TRBD1 is a possible D gene (6 bases). CDR3 length: 14 amino acids. CDR1 is SNHLY and CDR2 is FYNNEI in the germline V gene. The V end lost 7 bases, the J end lost 4 bases, and 16 bases lay between the germline ends.

DNA of the CDR3: TGTGCCAGCAGCCCTAGCGGGAGGGACGGTGAGCAGTTCTTC. Its translation is CASSPSGRDGEQFF. The chain employs TRBV13 and TRBJ2-1, with 12 nucleotides matching TRBD2. The V gene end was trimmed by 5 bases and the J gene end by 9 bases; junction bases not matched to a gene: 5. The CDR3 sequence is 14 residues long. Germline CDR1 PRHDT, CDR2 FYEKMQ (reference sequence).

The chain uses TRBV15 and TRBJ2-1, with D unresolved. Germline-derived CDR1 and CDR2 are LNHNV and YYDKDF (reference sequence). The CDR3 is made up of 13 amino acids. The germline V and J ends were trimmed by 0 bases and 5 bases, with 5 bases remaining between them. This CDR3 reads CATSRDFDNEQFF. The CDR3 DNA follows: TGTGCCACCAGCAGAGATTTCGACAATGAGCAGTTCTTC.

CDR3 sequence: CASSAGTSTDTQYF. Written as DNA, the CDR3 is TGTGCCAGCAGCGCGGGTACCAGCACAGATACGCAGTATTTT. The V gene is TRBV9, the J gene TRBJ2-3; D remains ambiguous. V shed 3 bases and J shed 0 bases, with 8 bases lying between them. The CDR3 totals 14 residues. Germline loops: CDR1 SGDLS, CDR2 YYNGEE.

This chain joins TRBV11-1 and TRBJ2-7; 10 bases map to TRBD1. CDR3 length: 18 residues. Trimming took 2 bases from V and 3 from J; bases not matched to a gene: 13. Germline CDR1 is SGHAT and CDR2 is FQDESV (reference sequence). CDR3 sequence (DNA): TGTGCCAGCAGCTTACCGGGACAGGGGAACTTAGGAAGCTACGAGCAGTACTTC. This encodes CASSLPGQGNLGSYEQYF.

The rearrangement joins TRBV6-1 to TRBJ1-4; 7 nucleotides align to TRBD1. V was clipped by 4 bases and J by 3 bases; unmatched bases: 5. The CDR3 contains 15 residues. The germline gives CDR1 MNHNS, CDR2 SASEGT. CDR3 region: CASSGRDSANEKLFF. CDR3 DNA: TGTGCCAGCAGTGGCCGGGACAGCGCTAATGAAAAACTGTTTTTT.

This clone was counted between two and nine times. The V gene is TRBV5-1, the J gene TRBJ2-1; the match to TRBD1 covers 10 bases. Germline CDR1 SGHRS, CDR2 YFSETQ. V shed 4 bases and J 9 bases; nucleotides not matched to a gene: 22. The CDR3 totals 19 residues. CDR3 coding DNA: TGCGCCAGCAGCCTCTCCGGGACAGGGGTCCTAGGGAGGGTGGGTGAGCAGTTCTTC. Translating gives CASSLSGTGVLGRVGEQFF.

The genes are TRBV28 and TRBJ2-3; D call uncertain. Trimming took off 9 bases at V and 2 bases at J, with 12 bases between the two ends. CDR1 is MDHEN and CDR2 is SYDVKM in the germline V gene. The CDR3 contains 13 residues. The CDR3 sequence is CASDKAATDTQYF. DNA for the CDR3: TGTGCCAGTGACAAAGCCGCCACAGATACGCAGTATTTT.

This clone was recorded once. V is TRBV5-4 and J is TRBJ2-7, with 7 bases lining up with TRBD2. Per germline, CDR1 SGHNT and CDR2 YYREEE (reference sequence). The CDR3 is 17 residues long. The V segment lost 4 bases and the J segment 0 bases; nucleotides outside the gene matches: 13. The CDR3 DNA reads TGTGCCAGCAGCACCTTCTCCCAGGGCGGGAGCTCCTACGAGCAGTACTTC. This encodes CASSTFSQGGSSYEQYF.

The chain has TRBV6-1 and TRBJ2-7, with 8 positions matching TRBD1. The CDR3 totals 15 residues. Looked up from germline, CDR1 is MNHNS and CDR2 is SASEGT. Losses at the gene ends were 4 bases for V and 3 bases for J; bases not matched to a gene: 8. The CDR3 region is CASSGAGTGVYEQYF. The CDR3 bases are TGTGCCAGCAGTGGAGCCGGGACAGGAGTCTACGAGCAGTACTTC.

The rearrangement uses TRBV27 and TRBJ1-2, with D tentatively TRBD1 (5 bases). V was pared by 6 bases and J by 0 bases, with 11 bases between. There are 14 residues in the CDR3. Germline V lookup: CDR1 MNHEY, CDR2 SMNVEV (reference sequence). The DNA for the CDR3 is TGTGCCAGCAGCTCCGGGACTACTAACTATGGCTACACCTTC. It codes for CASSSGTTNYGYTF.

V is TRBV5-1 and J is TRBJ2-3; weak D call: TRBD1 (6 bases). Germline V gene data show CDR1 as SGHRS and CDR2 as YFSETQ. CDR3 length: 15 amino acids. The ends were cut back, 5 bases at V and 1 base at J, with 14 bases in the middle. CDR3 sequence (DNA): TGCGCCAGCAGACCTCACAGGGATCGCACAGATACGCAGTATTTT. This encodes CASRPHRDRTDTQYF.

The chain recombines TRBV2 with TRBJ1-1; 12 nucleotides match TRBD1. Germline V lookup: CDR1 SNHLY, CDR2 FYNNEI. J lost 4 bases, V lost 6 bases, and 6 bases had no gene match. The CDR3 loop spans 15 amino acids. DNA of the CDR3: TGTGCCAGCAGGGGGGGACAGGGGGCTGGCACTGAAGCTTTCTTT. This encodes CASRGGQGAGTEAFF.

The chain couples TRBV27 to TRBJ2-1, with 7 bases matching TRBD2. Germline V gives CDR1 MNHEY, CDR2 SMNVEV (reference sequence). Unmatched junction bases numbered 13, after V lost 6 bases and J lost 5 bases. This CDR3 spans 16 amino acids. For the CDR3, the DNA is TGTGCCAGCAGATTGATTGGCGGGAGTTCCGACAATGAGCAGTTCTTC. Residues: CASRLIGGSSDNEQFF.